This is a list of T cell receptor beta chains from one sample in a study of CD8 T cells in ankylosing spondylitis. One entry per CDR3 protein, called by TCRdb with MiXCR from the 5' RACE reads. The data hold around 490,000 distinct CDR3 sequences, with over 4% observed a single time. Sequencing was done on a sample of blood, either unsorted or a sorted T cell fraction (not recorded which). These receptors originate from a male donor with ankylosing spondylitis. Each CDR3 is given with its conserved first and last residue. Size values are once, few and many counts, or a class for expanded clones, and some rows have none.

v_call	j_call	clone_size	cdr3_aa
TRBV15	TRBJ2-7	many	CATSALILDSPYEQYF
TRBV11-2	TRBJ1-5	few	CASSLGTGYQPQHF
TRBV9	TRBJ1-1	many	CASSSISGTGGPEAFF
TRBV27	TRBJ1-1	many	CASKTGGTEAFF
TRBV5-1	TRBJ2-3	many	CASSPAQTTDTQYF
TRBV6-1	TRBJ2-4	.	CASSPNLLAGGPRYF
TRBV29-1	TRBJ2-1	many	CSVERDRGNEQFF
TRBV7-9	TRBJ1-6	.	CASSWSGPTDSPLHF
TRBV7-2	TRBJ2-2	.	CASSPGGGSGELFF
TRBV7-2	TRBJ1-5	many	CASSFLRGLIWDQPQHF
TRBV27	TRBJ2-7	many	CASSLSRPGLGYYEQYF
TRBV28	TRBJ1-4	many	CASSLPFPNEKLFF
TRBV29-1	TRBJ2-5	many	CSVDRASFQETQYF
TRBV4-3	TRBJ2-3	many	CASSQDDRQGDTDTQYF
TRBV28	TRBJ1-6	many	CASSLRLNRRNSPLHF
TRBV19	TRBJ2-1	few	CASSIDGLAGVMNEQFF
TRBV6-1	TRBJ2-7	many	CASAPTGTYEQYF
TRBV5-1	TRBJ2-5	many	CASGGQGYQETQYF
TRBV7-2	TRBJ2-3	many	CASSKTFYSTDTQYF
TRBV4-3	TRBJ2-3	.	CASSQQDFTDTQYF
TRBV9	TRBJ1-2	many	CASSPGTAEGYGYTF
TRBV11-2	TRBJ1-1	.	CASSSLRAGTHYRAFF
TRBV6-2/TRBV6-3	TRBJ2-5	many	CASSYLTSGETQYF
TRBV2	TRBJ2-7	few	CASSGFLYEQYF
TRBV4-2	TRBJ1-2	many	CASSRIDYGYTF
TRBV7-2	TRBJ2-4	many	CASSSTDRIQYF
TRBV6-6	TRBJ2-5	many	CASSYSKETQYF
TRBV11-1	TRBJ2-1	many	CASSLDESNEQFF
TRBV4-2	TRBJ2-1	.	CASSQAFLAGGNEQFF
TRBV20-1	TRBJ2-3	many	CSASWSSGDSTDTQYF
TRBV20-1	TRBJ2-1	many	CSAGGGATYNEQFF
TRBV6-5	TRBJ2-1	few	CASSPSGAATYNEQFF
TRBV28	TRBJ1-5	many	CASSADVSNQPQHF
TRBV7-2	TRBJ2-7	many	CASSYQREDEQYF
TRBV5-1	TRBJ1-1	many	CASSLTQRNTEAFF
TRBV5-1	TRBJ2-3	.	CASQLIPSTDTQYF
TRBV5-4	TRBJ2-5	.	CASSARQGVATQYF
TRBV6-1	TRBJ1-2	many	CASGGQIYGYTF
TRBV6-5	TRBJ1-2	many	CASSYSTGGSGYTF
TRBV20-1	TRBJ1-5	many	CSGVGGASQRPQHF